These 28 T cell receptor beta chains came from one sample sequenced in a study of tumor-infiltrating lymphocytes in primary liver carcinoma. TCR beta cDNA was prepared out of roughly 520 ng total RNA by means of a constant-region primer. Slightly modified ARM-PCR, run as three nested multiplex PCR rounds, produced the TCR beta libraries. TRBV1-TRBV30 forward primers paired with a C-beta reverse primer drove the first two PCR rounds, around 10 cycles each. Each CDR3 protein is one row after TCRdb ran MiXCR on the multiplex PCR reads. In the table there are around 78,000 distinct CDR3 sequences, over 70% of which are singletons. RNA and DNA were co-extracted from 20-30 mg of unsorted bulk tissue. The material sequenced was liver tumor tissue from sampling region 4. Subset meaning: tumor region T4, right-lateral pole. The receptor set was obtained from a woman aged 60-75 years with primary liver carcinoma and hepatitis B virus infection.

As to this clonotype: The final CDR3 position lacks the conserved phenylalanine or tryptophan, pointing to a likely read error. The chain is built from TRBV29-1 and TRBJ1-6, with D possibly TRBD1 on 5 matching bases. V lost 4 bases and J 7 bases, leaving 17 bases between the germline ends. CDR1 SQVTM and CDR2 ANQGSEA come from the germline V gene. CDR3 length: 15 amino acids. The CDR3 DNA sequence: TGCAGCGTTGCAGTAGGGGCGTCAAACAATTCACCCCTCCACTTA. Protein: CSVAVGASNNSPLHL.

In regard to this clonotype: A much larger clone sits a single nucleotide away, making a read error possible. The V and J genes are TRBV30 and TRBJ2-1; D gene ambiguous. The V end was cut by 0 bases, the J end by 11 bases, with 8 bases between. Germline CDR1 and CDR2: GTSNPN and SVGIG (reference sequence). This CDR3 spans 11 amino acids. CDR3: CAWSVEQKQFF. As DNA, the CDR3 is TGTGCCTGGAGTGTCGAACAAAAGCAGTTCTTC.

Points on this clonotype: At one boundary the junction diverges from the germline segment, which might be a read error. The J gene is TRBJ2-3, the V gene TRBV5-1, with a possible D match to TRBD1 (5 bases). This CDR3 spans 15 amino acids. Germline V gene lookup returns CDR1 SGHRS and CDR2 YFSETQ. The CDR3, as DNA: TGTGCCAGCAGCTTGGTGGTTGGTAGCACAGGTACGCAGTATTTT. Its protein product is CASSLVVGSTGTQYF.

The sample holds a few counts of this clonotype. At one end the junction does not follow the germline gene, possibly because of a read error. This chain connects TRBV11-2 to TRBJ2-7, with 8 bases identical to TRBD1. Germline-derived CDR1 and CDR2 are SGHAT and FQNNGV. This CDR3 spans 17 amino acids. The CDR3 DNA reads TGTGTCAGCAGCACGATCCCGGGACAGGAAAGCTCCTACGGGCAGTACTTC. Residues: CVSSTIPGQESSYGQYF.

In this sample, this clonotype is medium-sized (0.01 to 0.1%). The rearrangement links TRBV11-2 to TRBJ2-1; tentative D call: TRBD1 (6 bases). The CDR3 length is 16 residues. Germline assignment: CDR1 SGHAT and CDR2 FQNNGV. V lost 0 bases, J lost 8 bases, and 17 bases lay in between. The CDR3 reads CASSLDLTGGGDEQFF. CDR3 nucleotide sequence: TGTGCCAGCAGCTTAGATCTGACGGGTGGGGGCGATGAGCAGTTCTTC.

Worth noting for this clonotype: One junction end disagrees with the germline gene, perhaps due to a read error. V gene TRBV5-1 combines with J gene TRBJ2-5, with TRBD2 as a possible D gene (6 bases). Germline V CDR1 and CDR2: SGHRS, YFSETQ. This CDR3 region has 16 residues. The CDR3 nucleotides read TGTACCAGCAGCTTGGAAGTATCCGGGGGATGGGAGACCCAGTACTTC. Translation gives CTSSLEVSGGWETQYF.

With respect to this clonotype: Germline is not matched at one junction end, which may reflect a read error. The rearrangement links TRBV10-3 to TRBJ2-1, with 7 positions matching TRBD1. Germline-derived CDR1 and CDR2 are ENHRY and SYGVKD. The CDR3 is made up of 13 amino acids. This CDR3 reads CAIGGRQGNERFF. DNA for the CDR3: TGTGCCATCGGTGGGAGACAGGGCAATGAGCGGTTCTTC.

Note on this clonotype: An end of the junction differs from the germline gene, which may be a read error. The rearrangement joins TRBV6-6 to TRBJ1-2, with no clear D. The germline gives CDR1 MNHNY, CDR2 SVGAGI (reference sequence). The CDR3 has 14 residues. The CDR3 coding sequence is TGTGTCAGCAGTCACCCGGACCAAGGCTCCTACTACACCTTC. Encoded protein: CVSSHPDQGSYYTF.

About this clonotype: The junction differs from germline at one of its ends, possibly a read error. The rearrangement links TRBV14 to TRBJ2-7; 9 bases line up with TRBD2. Germline loops: CDR1 SGHDN, CDR2 FVKESK. The CDR3 is 16 amino acids. In nucleotides, the CDR3 is TGTGCCAGTAGCCAAGCTTGGTATAGCGGGGGCTACGATCAGTACTTC. Translation: CASSQAWYSGGYDQYF.

This clonotype was recorded at least ten times. This chain uses TRBV29-1 with TRBJ2-2; D not resolved. CDR3 size: 11 residues. Germline V gene lookup returns CDR1 SQVTM and CDR2 ANQGSEA. Trimming left V 4 bases short and J 4 bases short, with 4 bases between. CDR3 bases: TGCAGCGTTGGCTTCACCGGGGAGCTGTTTTTT. The encoded protein is CSVGFTGELFF.

As regards this clonotype: A much larger clone differs from this one at a single base, so this may be a read error. The chain uses TRBV7-9 and TRBJ2-1; D unclear. This CDR3 region has 14 residues. Germline CDR1 SEHNR, CDR2 FQNEAQ (reference sequence). This chain's CDR3 is CASSLVMGANDQFF. Written as DNA, the CDR3 is TGTGCCAGCAGCTTAGTTATGGGTGCCAATGACCAGTTCTTC.

This clonotype was recorded at least ten times. The V and J genes are TRBV5-1 and TRBJ1-4, with TRBD1 matching 12 bases. The V segment lost 2 bases and the J segment 2 bases; nucleotides outside the gene matches: 10. The CDR3 length is 19 residues. CDR1 and CDR2 (germline): SGHRS, YFSETQ. CDR3 sequence reads: CASSFGNRDRGLTNEKLFF. Written as DNA, the CDR3 is TGCGCCAGCAGCTTTGGGAACCGGGACAGGGGGCTTACTAATGAAAAACTGTTTTTT.

A remark on this clonotype: Its ends do not fully match the called genes, so a read error is possible. The chain carries TRBV28 and TRBJ1-5; 8 bases agree with TRBD1. The V gene's germline CDR1 is MDHEN and CDR2 SYDVKM. This CDR3 region has 19 residues. CDR3 residues: CTSSLVRGRGSFGNQPQHF. DNA for the CDR3: TGTACCAGCAGTTTAGTCAGGGGGCGCGGGTCATTCGGCAATCAGCCCCAACATTTT.

This clonotype was seen repeatedly, ten times or more. CDR3 sequence reads: CASSLMDWLPPHPEETQYF. DNA of the CDR3: TGTGCCAGCAGTTTAATGGATTGGCTCCCCCCCCACCCTGAAGAGACCCAGTACTTC. The chain links TRBV12-3 or TRBV12-4 to TRBJ2-5; D gene unclear. Trimming left V 2 bases short and J 3 bases short, with 25 bases between. The CDR3 consists of 19 residues.

Concerning this clonotype: An end of the junction differs from the germline gene, which may be a read error. This chain connects TRBV11-3 to TRBJ2-7; D assignment may be TRBD1 or TRBD2 (5 bases each). There are 20 residues in the CDR3. In germline, CDR1 is SGHNT, CDR2 YENEEA. The DNA of the CDR3 is TGTGTCAGCAGCTTAGAAGCTAGCTGGAGACATCTTCGGACAACCTACGAGCAATACTTC. Protein: CVSSLEASWRHLRTTYEQYF.

About this clonotype: A much larger clone differs from this one at a single base, so this may be a read error. This chain connects TRBV7-8 to TRBJ2-7; D unresolved. Germline V CDR1 and CDR2: SGHVS, FQNEAQ. The CDR3 contains 14 residues. This CDR3 is CVSSPRGSPYEQYF. The CDR3, as DNA: TGTGTCAGCAGCCCTCGCGGCAGTCCCTACGAGCAGTACTTC.

V gene TRBV12-3 or TRBV12-4 combines with J gene TRBJ1-1, with D unclear. With 5 bases removed from V and 6 bases from J, the gap between germline ends came to 13 bases. This CDR3 comprises 13 residues. The CDR3 spells CASSLTAGAEAFF. CDR3 nucleotide sequence: TGTGCCAGCAGTCTTACAGCAGGCGCTGAAGCTTTCTTT.

As for this clonotype: A much larger clonotype is one base distant, so this may be a read error. V gene TRBV28 combines with J gene TRBJ1-2; D might be TRBD1 (5 bases). CDR3 size: 13 residues. V lost 6 bases, J lost 0 bases, and 8 bases lay in between. CDR1 and CDR2 (germline): MDHEN, SYDVKM. The CDR3 DNA is TGTGCCAGCAGGATAGGGGCTAACTATGGCTACACCTTC. It specifies CASRIGANYGYTF.

This clonotype was counted a single time. It is likely a read error, because the conserved phenylalanine at the end of the CDR3 is missing. This chain connects TRBV6-1 to TRBJ2-1; TRBD1 matches at 12 bases. The CDR3 runs to 16 residues. V gave up 0 bases and J gave up 8 bases; unmatched junction bases: 5. Germline loops: CDR1 MNHNS, CDR2 SASEGT. This chain's CDR3 is CASSEAPGTGGYEQFV. The CDR3 DNA is TGTGCCAGCAGTGAAGCGCCCGGGACAGGGGGCTATGAGCAGTTCGTT.

The table lists this clonotype with a few counts. The chain combines TRBV11-2 with TRBJ2-7; D unresolved. The CDR3 sequence is 14 residues long. Germline CDR1 and CDR2: SGHAT and FQNNGV. CDR3: CARSLWGPSYEQYF. CDR3 DNA: TGTGCTAGAAGCTTATGGGGTCCGTCCTACGAGCAGTACTTC.

This clonotype was seen only a few times. A much larger clonotype is one base distant, so this may be a read error. The rearrangement uses TRBV6-5 and TRBJ1-1; 9 bases fit TRBD1. CDR3 length: 13 residues. The J segment lost 7 bases and the V segment lost 7 bases, leaving 7 bases of the junction unmatched. The V gene's germline CDR1 is MNHEY and CDR2 SVGAGI. In DNA, the CDR3 is TGTGCCAGCAATAAAAACAGGGGGCGTGAAGCTTTCTTT. This gives the protein CASNKNRGREAFF.

This clonotype was detected a few times. A clone one base away is much larger, so this may be a read error. The rearrangement uses TRBV7-9 and TRBJ2-7; D gene uncertain. The CDR3 sequence is 12 residues long. Germline values: CDR1 SEHNR, CDR2 FQNEAQ (reference sequence). The V and J ends lost 3 bases and 5 bases respectively, with 8 bases between them. CDR3 DNA sequence: TGTGCCAGCAGCTTTAGGTGGGACGAGCAGTACTTC. Translating it yields CASSFRWDEQYF.

This clonotype has more than one count but fewer than ten. A much more abundant neighbour one base away suggests this may be a read error. V is TRBV6-6 and J is TRBJ2-7, with D perhaps being TRBD1 or TRBD2 (6 bases each). Germline lookup yields CDR1 MNHNY and CDR2 SVGAGI (reference sequence). The CDR3 length is 17 residues. CDR3 protein: CASSDISGAYSSYEQCF. CDR3 bases: TGTGCCAGCAGTGACATCTCGGGGGCTTACAGCTCCTACGAGCAGTGCTTC.

To note about this clonotype: One end of the junction fails to match germline, which may point to a read error. The rearrangement uses TRBV28 and TRBJ1-3; no firm D call. Germline CDR1 MDHEN, CDR2 SYDVKM. The CDR3 spans 13 residues. CDR3 sequence: CASSPSSRNTIYF. Here the CDR3 DNA reads TGTGCCAGCAGTCCCAGCTCTAGAAACACTATATATTTT.

This clonotype qualifies as medium-sized. This chain connects TRBV11-3 to TRBJ2-1; weak D call: TRBD2 (6 bases). Germline loops: CDR1 SGHNT, CDR2 YENEEA. The V gene lost 0 bases and the J gene lost 3 bases, with 9 bases spanning the gap. The CDR3 runs to 15 residues. The CDR3 reads CASSLDGGVYNEQFF. The CDR3 DNA reads TGTGCCAGCAGCTTAGATGGAGGGGTCTACAATGAGCAGTTCTTC.

As concerns this clonotype: This may be a read error, as it is one base from a much larger clone. The chain is built from TRBV5-1 and TRBJ1-3; 7 positions agree with TRBD1. CDR3 length: 15 amino acids. The germline V gene has CDR1 SGHRS and CDR2 YFSETQ. CDR3 protein: CASSPTGLAGNIIYF. The CDR3 bases are TGCGCCAGCAGCCCGACAGGGTTGGCTGGAAACATCATATATTTT.

The sample holds many counts of this clonotype. V is TRBV6-4 and J is TRBJ2-2; D is unclear. CDR1 and CDR2 from the germline V gene are MRHNA and SNTAGT. The V end lost 0 bases, the J end lost 3 bases, and 2 bases lay between the germline ends. This CDR3 has 13 residues. The CDR3 DNA reads as TGTGCCAGCAGTGACTCGGACACCGGGGAGCTGTTTTTT. This codes for CASSDSDTGELFF.

The chain combines TRBV5-1 with TRBJ2-2; D ambiguous. V gave up 1 base and J gave up 1 base, with 5 bases separating them. Per the germline V gene, CDR1 is SGHRS and CDR2 is YFSETQ. This CDR3 spans 14 amino acids. The CDR3 spells CASSLPVNTGELFF. For the CDR3, the DNA is TGCGCCAGCAGCTTGCCAGTGAACACCGGGGAGCTGTTTTTT.